This TCR beta chain emerged from a study of blood T cell repertoires in COVID-19. Study background: The origin of the acute and convalescent COVID-19 samples was the United States, Italy and Spain.

In the source study's methods: Reference gene primer amplification in the assay estimated nucleated cell counts. Sequenced by immunoSEQ multiplex PCR; TCRdb stores in-frame clones only, minus some. The DNA was the basis for D and trimming; V, J and clone size are from that table. The table lists some 99,000 clones, roughly 80% of them singletons. Per the germline V gene, CDR1 is SGHVS and CDR2 is FQNEAQ. Trimming cost V 4 bases and J 2 bases; bases outside gene matches: 8. This CDR3 is 17 amino acids long. Sequences were obtained from peripheral blood. The chain links TRBV7-8 to TRBJ2-2, with 9 positions matching TRBD2. The receptor's source is a woman aged 55 to 70 with acute or convalescent COVID-19. Here the CDR3 DNA reads TGTGCCAGCAGCTCGCTACTTAGCGGGAGTAACACCGGGGAGCTGTTTTTT. It codes for CASSSLLSGSNTGELFF.